This TCR beta chain was observed in a study of blood T cell repertoires in COVID-19. TCRdb's copy holds only in-frame clones and misses some; the assay was immunoSEQ multiplex PCR. Altogether 130,000 or so clones are present, roughly four fifths being singletons, with the ten largest covering under 20%. The V segment lost 0 bases and the J segment 5 bases; nucleotides outside the gene matches: 4. Germline CDR1 is KGHDR and CDR2 is SFDVKD. CDR3 length equals 17 residues. This clone was counted once. The clonotype was recovered from a man aged 25 to 40 who had recovered from COVID-19. The rearrangement joins TRBV24-1 to TRBJ2-3; 13 bases agree with TRBD2. The sequenced material came from PBMCs or T cells enriched from blood (not recorded which). DNA for the CDR3: TGTGCCACCAGTGATTTGGGGACTAGCGGGAAGGGAGATACGCAGTATTTT. It codes for CATSDLGTSGKGDTQYF.